This T cell receptor beta chain was identified in a study of shared clonotypes between healthy human individuals. Background on the study: Three plates each covered CD4 naive and memory; CD8 naive two, CD8 memory one.

Some clones are missing from TCRdb's copy, which holds only in-frame ones; the method was immunoSEQ multiplex PCR. Among about 610,000 clones listed, 95% to 98% were seen once. This clone appeared a single time. Antigen specificity is unknown. Germline V gene sequence: CDR1 KGHSH, CDR2 LQKENI. This CDR3 spans 14 amino acids. Trimming shortened V by 6 bases and J by 2 bases, and 14 bases separated the two germline ends. Every donor, a Caucasian adult, lived in Nashville, Tennessee. Study-wide results and limits: Lower generation probabilities were found for non-shared clonotypes than for those shared by all four donors.

The genes are TRBV18 and TRBJ2-7; D not certain. The sample comprised naive CD4+ T cells sorted from blood. Subset here: CD45RA+ positively selected. The source is a woman aged 25-40 years in good health. Here the CDR3 DNA reads TGTGCCAGCTCCCCCGGTGGCTCACCCTACGAGCAGTACTTC. Its translation is CASSPGGSPYEQYF.